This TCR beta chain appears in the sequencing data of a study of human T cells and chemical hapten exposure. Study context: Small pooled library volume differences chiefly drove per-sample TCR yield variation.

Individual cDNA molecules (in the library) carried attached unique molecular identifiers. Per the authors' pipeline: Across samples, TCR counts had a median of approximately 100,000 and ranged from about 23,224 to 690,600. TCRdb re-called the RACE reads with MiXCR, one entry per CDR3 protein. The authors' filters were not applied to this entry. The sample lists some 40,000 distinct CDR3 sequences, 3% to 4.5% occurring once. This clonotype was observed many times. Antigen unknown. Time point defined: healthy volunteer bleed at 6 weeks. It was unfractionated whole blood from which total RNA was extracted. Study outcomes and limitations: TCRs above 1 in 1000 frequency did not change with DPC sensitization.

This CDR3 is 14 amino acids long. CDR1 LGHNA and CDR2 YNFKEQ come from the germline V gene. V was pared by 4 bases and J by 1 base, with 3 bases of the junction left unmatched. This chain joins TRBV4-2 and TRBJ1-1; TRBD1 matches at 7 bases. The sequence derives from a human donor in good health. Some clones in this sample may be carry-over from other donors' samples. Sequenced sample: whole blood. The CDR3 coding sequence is TGTGCCAGCAGCCTGGACAGGTCGAACACTGAAGCTTTCTTT. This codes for CASSLDRSNTEAFF.